The 13 T cell receptor beta chains in this list originate from one sample, sequenced in a study of T cells after yellow fever vaccination. TCRdb reanalysed the 5' RACE reads using MiXCR and keeps one entry per CDR3 protein. The sample lists under 600,000 distinct CDR3 sequences, 21% occurring once. This specimen was PBMCs, taken 21 days after the first yellow fever vaccination. Receptors originate from a young man who received the YFV17D yellow fever vaccine.

This clonotype was picked up a small number of times. The chain recombines TRBV29-1 with TRBJ1-2, with D perhaps matching TRBD1 (6 bases). The CDR3 covers 15 residues. Trimming took 3 bases from V and 3 from J, leaving 17 bases between them. Germline V gives CDR1 SQVTM, CDR2 ANQGSEA. The CDR3 loop is CSVELVNRAYYGYTF. The CDR3 coding sequence is TGCAGCGTTGAGTTGGTAAACAGGGCCTACTATGGCTACACCTTC. Looking up the rest from reference TRBV29-1 and TRBJ1-2 gives the full variable domain: SAVISQKPSRDICQRGTSLTIQCQVDSQVTMMFWYRQQPGQSLTLIATANQGSEATYESGFVIDKFPISRPNLTFSTLTVSNMSPEDSSIYLCSVELVNRAYYGYTFGSGTRLTVV.

There are a few counts of this clonotype. The J gene is TRBJ2-3, the V gene TRBV5-1; D is unresolved. CDR3 size: 17 residues. CDR1 is SGHRS, CDR2 YFSETQ, per germline. Trimming left V 1 base short and J 3 bases short, with 18 bases between. CDR3 region: CASSLTPLPPVTDTQYF. The CDR3 DNA is TGCGCCAGCAGCTTGACCCCTCTACCTCCCGTGACAGATACGCAGTATTTT.

Details on this clonotype: It may be a read error: a sequence one base away is much more abundant. V is TRBV5-5 and J is TRBJ2-7; D ambiguous. Per germline, CDR1 SGHKS and CDR2 YYEKEE (reference sequence). The CDR3 extends over 12 amino acids. The V end was cut by 4 bases, the J end by 3 bases, with 8 bases between. CDR3 nucleotides: TGTGCCAGCAGCCCCGGGCTCTACGAGCAGTACTTC. Its translation is CASSPGLYEQYF.

At least ten counts were recorded for this clonotype. The genes are TRBV6-5 and TRBJ1-1, with 7 bases matching TRBD1. CDR1 is MNHEY and CDR2 is SVGAGI in the germline V gene. V was pared by 4 bases and J by 2 bases, with 7 bases of the junction left unmatched. There are 15 residues in the CDR3. As DNA, the CDR3 is TGTGCCAGCAGTTCGACAGGGCAGGGAAACACTGAAGCTTTCTTT. Amino acid sequence: CASSSTGQGNTEAFF.

The rearrangement links TRBV29-1 to TRBJ1-1, with D uncertain. This CDR3 contains 12 residues. The V gene lost 3 bases and the J gene lost 5 bases, with 10 bases spanning the gap. Germline V gene lookup returns CDR1 SQVTM and CDR2 ANQGSEA. Written as DNA, the CDR3 is TGCAGCGTTGATCTGATGGGTACTGAAGCTTTCTTT. The encoded protein is CSVDLMGTEAFF.

This clonotype was found a few times. The chain employs TRBV2 and TRBJ2-7; 7 nucleotides agree with TRBD1. With 6 bases clipped from V and 6 bases from J, the junction kept 8 bases outside the gene matches. CDR1 SNHLY and CDR2 FYNNEI come from the germline V gene. The CDR3 spans 13 residues. CDR3 DNA sequence: TGTGCCAGCAGACAAGACAGGGTGGGCGAGCAGTACTTC. Protein product: CASRQDRVGEQYF.

In its sample, this clonotype was seen a few times. V and J are TRBV6-1 and TRBJ2-3; 9 bases line up with TRBD2. Germline-derived CDR1 and CDR2 are MNHNS and SASEGT. The CDR3 covers 17 residues. J lost 2 bases, V lost 5 bases, and 11 bases had no gene match. The CDR3 nucleotides are TGTGCCAGCAGTCCGGGTGTTAGCGGGGGTTTCACAGATACGCAGTATTTT. It is translated as CASSPGVSGGFTDTQYF.

This chain joins TRBV27 and TRBJ2-5; D tentatively fits TRBD1 or TRBD2 (7 bases each). The CDR3 runs 13 residues. Trimming took 1 base from V and 10 from J, leaving 13 bases between them. The germline V gene has CDR1 MNHEY and CDR2 SMNVEV (reference sequence). The CDR3 sequence: CASSLYRGGLQYF. CDR3 DNA: TGTGCCAGCAGTTTATACAGGGGAGGGCTCCAGTACTTC.

This clonotype was seen only a few times. The chain employs TRBV20-1 and TRBJ2-7; weak D call: TRBD2 (6 bases). The CDR3 spans 15 residues. Germline V gene lookup returns CDR1 DFQATT and CDR2 SNEGSKA (reference sequence). The germline V and J ends were trimmed by 3 bases and 3 bases, with 18 bases remaining between them. The CDR3 is CSASGGSRTVYEQYF. DNA for the CDR3: TGCAGTGCTAGCGGAGGGTCAAGGACCGTCTACGAGCAGTACTTC.

This clonotype was seen many times. This chain links TRBV4-2 with TRBJ2-7, with TRBD2 matching over 8 bases. Germline V gene lookup returns CDR1 LGHNA and CDR2 YNFKEQ. Trimming cost V 1 base and J 3 bases; bases outside gene matches: 8. This CDR3 is 16 amino acids long. This chain's CDR3 is CASSQGSGGEYYEQYF. The CDR3 nucleotides are TGTGCCAGCAGCCAAGGCTCCGGGGGGGAGTACTACGAGCAGTACTTC.

This clonotype turned up a few times. The chain uses TRBV25-1 and TRBJ1-6; perhaps TRBD1 as D (5 bases). Germline-derived CDR1 and CDR2 are MGHDK and SYGVNS. Trimming stripped 10 bases from V and 3 bases from J, with 13 bases between. This CDR3 spans 14 amino acids. Here the CDR3 DNA reads TGTGCCACGTGGGGGGGACTCTATAATTCACCCCTCCACTTT. Its protein is CATWGGLYNSPLHF.

The chain is built from TRBV7-9 and TRBJ2-3; no firm D call. The CDR3 runs 14 residues. V was pared by 5 bases and J by 1 base, with 10 bases between. Germline CDR1 is SEHNR and CDR2 is FQNEAQ (reference sequence). CDR3 nucleotide sequence: TGTGCCAGCAGCCACCATCACCGCACAGATACGCAGTATTTT. Residues: CASSHHHRTDTQYF. The full variable domain, rest sourced from reference TRBV7-9 and TRBJ2-3, is DTGVSQNPRHKITKRGQNVTFRCDPISEHNRLYWYRQTLGQGPEFLTYFQNEAQLEKSRLLSDRFSAERPKGSFSTLEIQRTEQGDSAMYLCASSHHHRTDTQYFGPGTRLTVL.

The V and J genes are TRBV5-1 and TRBJ2-3; D might be TRBD2 (7 bases). There are 15 residues in the CDR3. The V end lost 1 base, the J end lost 9 bases, and 18 bases lay between the germline ends. Germline V gene lookup returns CDR1 SGHRS and CDR2 YFSETQ. The CDR3 DNA is TGCGCCAGCAGCTTGTCGGGGGGCCATGGTGGGACGCAGTATTTT. Translation gives CASSLSGGHGGTQYF. Together with reference TRBV5-1 and TRBJ2-3, the CDR3 gives the full variable domain: KAGVTQTPRYLIKTRGQQVTLSCSPISGHRSVSWYQQTPGQGLQFLFEYFSETQRNKGNFPGRFSGRQFSNSRSEMNVSTLELGDSALYLCASSLSGGHGGTQYFGPGTRLTVL.